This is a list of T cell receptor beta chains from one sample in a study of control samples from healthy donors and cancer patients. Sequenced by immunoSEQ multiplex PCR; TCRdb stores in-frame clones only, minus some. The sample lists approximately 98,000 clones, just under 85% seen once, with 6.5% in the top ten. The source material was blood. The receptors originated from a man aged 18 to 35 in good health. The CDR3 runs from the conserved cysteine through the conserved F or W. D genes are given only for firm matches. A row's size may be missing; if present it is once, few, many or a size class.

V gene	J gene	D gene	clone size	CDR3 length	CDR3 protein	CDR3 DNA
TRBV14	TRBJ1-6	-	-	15	CASSPTSSYNSPLHF	TGTGCCAGCAGCCCCACGAGCTCCTATAATTCACCCCTCCACTTT
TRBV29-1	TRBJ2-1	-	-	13	CSVDGRGYNEQFF	TGCAGCGTTGATGGGCGGGGTTACAATGAGCAGTTCTTC
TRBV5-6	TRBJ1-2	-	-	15	CASSSVGTSVYGYTF	TGTGCCAGCAGCTCGGTCGGGACATCAGTTTATGGCTACACCTTC
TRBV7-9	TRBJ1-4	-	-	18	CASSPVPGSERTNEKLFF	TGTGCCAGCAGCCCCGTCCCGGGGAGTGAGCGAACTAATGAAAAACTGTTTTTT
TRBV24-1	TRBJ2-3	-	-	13	CATSAAATDTQYF	TGTGCCACCAGTGCTGCCGCTACAGATACGCAGTATTTT
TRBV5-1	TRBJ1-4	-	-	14	CASRRKPDNEKLFF	TGCGCCAGCAGGAGGAAGCCCGACAATGAAAAACTGTTTTTT
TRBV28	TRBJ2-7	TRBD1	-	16	CASTFFPWTGVDEQYF	TGTGCCAGCACCTTCTTCCCTTGGACAGGTGTGGACGAGCAGTACTTC
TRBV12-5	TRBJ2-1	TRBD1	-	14	CASGLVTGIDEQFF	TGTGCTAGTGGTTTGGTGACAGGGATAGATGAGCAGTTCTTC
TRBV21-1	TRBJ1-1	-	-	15	CASSTGPGRNTEAFF	TGTGCCAGCAGCACTGGGCCCGGACGGAACACTGAAGCTTTCTTT
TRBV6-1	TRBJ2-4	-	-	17	CASSETPGLLAKNIQYF	TGTGCCAGCAGTGAAACCCCTGGGCTTCTAGCCAAAAACATTCAGTACTTC
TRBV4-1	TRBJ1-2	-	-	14	CASSRDTFNYGYTF	TGCGCCAGCAGCCGGGACACCTTCAACTATGGCTACACCTTC
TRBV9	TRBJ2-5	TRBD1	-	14	CASSRDRVQETQYF	TGTGCCAGCAGCCGGGACAGGGTCCAAGAGACCCAGTACTTC
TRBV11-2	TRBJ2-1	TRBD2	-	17	CASSSRMIAGIYNGQFF	TGTGCCAGCAGCTCCCGAATGATAGCGGGGATATACAATGGGCAGTTCTTC
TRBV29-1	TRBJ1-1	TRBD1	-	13	CSVRRGQGTEAFF	TGCAGCGTTCGCAGGGGGCAAGGCACTGAAGCTTTCTTT
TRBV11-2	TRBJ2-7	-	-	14	CASRTPSLRYEQYF	TGTGCCAGCAGAACACCGAGCCTTAGGTACGAGCAGTACTTC
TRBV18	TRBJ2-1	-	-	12	CASSPPLGEQFF	TGTGCCAGCTCACCACCGCTGGGAGAGCAGTTCTTC
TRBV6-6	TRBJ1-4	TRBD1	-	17	CASSPTRPGTGKEKLFF	TGTGCCAGCAGTCCCACTCGACCAGGGACAGGGAAAGAAAAACTGTTTTTT
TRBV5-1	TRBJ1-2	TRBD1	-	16	CASSLGGQALLYGYTF	TGCGCCAGCAGCTTGGGGGGACAGGCGCTCCTCTATGGCTACACCTTC
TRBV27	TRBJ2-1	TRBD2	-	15	CASSPLAGGYNEQFF	TGTGCCAGCAGTCCTCTAGCGGGGGGTTACAATGAGCAGTTCTTC
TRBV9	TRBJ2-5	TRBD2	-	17	CASSVGGGVLKQETQYF	TGTGCCAGCAGCGTGGGCGGGGGGGTCTTAAAACAAGAGACCCAGTACTTC
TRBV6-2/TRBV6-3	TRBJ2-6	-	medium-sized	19	CASSPRAGLGDSGANVLTF	TGTGCCAGCAGCCCTCGGGCGGGGCTCGGGGACTCTGGGGCCAACGTCCTGACTTTC
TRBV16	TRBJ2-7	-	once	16	CASSQSVGPRPYEQYF	TGTGCCAGCAGCCAATCGGTGGGGCCGCGTCCCTACGAGCAGTACTTC
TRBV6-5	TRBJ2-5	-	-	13	CASRAGTQRAQYF	TGTGCCAGCAGGGCCGGGACGCAAAGGGCCCAGTACTTC
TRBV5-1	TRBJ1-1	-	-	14	CASSLDPESTEAFF	TGCGCCAGCAGCCTTGACCCCGAGAGCACTGAAGCTTTCTTT
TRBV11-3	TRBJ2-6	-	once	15	CASSSTGSGANVLTF	TGTGCCAGCAGCTCAACAGGGTCTGGGGCCAACGTCCTGACTTTC
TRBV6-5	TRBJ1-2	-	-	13	CATGRAGNYGYTF	TGTGCCACAGGGAGGGCGGGTAACTATGGCTACACCTTC
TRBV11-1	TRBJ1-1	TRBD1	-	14	CASSLRQGGTEAFF	TGTGCCAGCAGCCTACGACAGGGTGGCACTGAAGCTTTCTTT
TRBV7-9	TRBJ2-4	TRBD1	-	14	CASSSDRVKNIQYF	TGTGCCAGCAGCTCCGACAGGGTCAAAAACATTCAGTACTTC
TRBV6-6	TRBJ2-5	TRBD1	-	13	CASSSPTGETQYF	TGTGCCAGCAGCTCGCCGACAGGGGAGACCCAGTACTTC
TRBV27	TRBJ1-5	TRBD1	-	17	CASRWTGVLPRNQPQHF	TGTGCCAGCAGGTGGACAGGGGTTTTACCTCGCAATCAGCCCCAGCATTTT
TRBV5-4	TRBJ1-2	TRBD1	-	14	CASSLSRQGHGYTF	TGTGCCAGCAGCTTGTCCCGACAGGGTCATGGCTACACCTTC
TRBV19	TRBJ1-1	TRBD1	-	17	CASSTHRQGRGSTEAFF	TGTGCCAGTAGTACCCATCGACAGGGTAGAGGTTCAACTGAAGCTTTCTTT
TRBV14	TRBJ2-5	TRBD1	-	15	CASSPGQGSQETQYF	TGTGCCAGCAGCCCTGGACAGGGGTCCCAAGAGACCCAGTACTTC
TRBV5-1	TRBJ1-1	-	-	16	CASSLLGLPQNTEAFF	TGCGCCAGCAGCTTATTAGGTTTACCCCAGAACACTGAAGCTTTCTTT
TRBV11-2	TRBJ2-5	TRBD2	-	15	CASRTIAGIKETQYF	TGTGCCAGCAGGACCATAGCGGGGATAAAAGAGACCCAGTACTTC
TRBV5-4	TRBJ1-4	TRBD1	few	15	CASSTNRGIDEKLFF	TGTGCCAGCAGCACCAACAGGGGAATTGATGAAAAACTGTTTTTT
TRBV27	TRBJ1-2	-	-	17	CASSPTPPGPINYGYTF	TGTGCCAGCAGTCCAACGCCCCCGGGACCGATTAACTATGGCTACACCTTC
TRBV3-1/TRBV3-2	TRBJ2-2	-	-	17	CASSQILSQGNTGELFF	TGTGCCAGCAGCCAAATTTTATCTCAAGGGAACACCGGGGAGCTGTTTTTT
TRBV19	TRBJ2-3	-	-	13	CASSSPGAEVRYF	TGTGCCAGTAGTTCCCCCGGGGCAGAAGTCCGGTATTTT
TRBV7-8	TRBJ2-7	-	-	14	CASSPTDYYYEQYF	TGTGCCAGCAGCCCGACAGACTACTACTACGAGCAGTACTTC
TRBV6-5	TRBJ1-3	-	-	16	CASSYSRGLPGNTIYF	TGTGCCAGCAGTTACTCCCGGGGGTTACCTGGAAACACCATATATTTT
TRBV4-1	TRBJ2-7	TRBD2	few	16	CASSRKTGGLPYEQYF	TGCGCCAGCAGCCGAAAGACGGGAGGGCTACCCTACGAGCAGTACTTC
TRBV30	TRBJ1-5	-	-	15	CAWSEGTLSNQPQHF	TGTGCCTGGAGTGAGGGGACCCTAAGCAATCAGCCCCAGCATTTT
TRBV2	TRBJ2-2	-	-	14	CASRASFLAGELFF	TGTGCCAGCAGGGCCTCCTTCCTGGCCGGGGAGCTGTTTTTT
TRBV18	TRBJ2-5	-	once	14	CASSPGQVKETQYF	TGTGCCAGCTCACCGGGGCAGGTAAAAGAGACCCAGTACTTC
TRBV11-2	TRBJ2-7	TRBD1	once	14	CASSFLQGTYEQYF	TGTGCCAGCAGCTTCTTACAGGGGACCTACGAGCAGTACTTC
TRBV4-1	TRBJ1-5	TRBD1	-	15	CASSQTDRDDQPQHF	TGCGCCAGCAGCCAGACAGACAGGGACGATCAGCCCCAGCATTTT
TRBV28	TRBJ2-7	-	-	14	CASTRRQSSYEQYF	TGTGCCAGCACGCGGAGACAGAGCTCCTACGAGCAGTACTTC
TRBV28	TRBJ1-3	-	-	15	CASSSGGAQGNTIYF	TGTGCCAGCAGTTCTGGGGGGGCACAGGGAAACACCATATATTTT
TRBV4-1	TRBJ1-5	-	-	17	CASSQPPGGTGYQPQHF	TGCGCCAGCAGCCAGCCGCCGGGTGGGACGGGCTATCAGCCCCAGCATTTT
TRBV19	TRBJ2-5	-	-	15	CASSPRGPRMETQYF	TGTGCCAGTAGCCCCCGGGGGCCCCGGATGGAGACCCAGTACTTC
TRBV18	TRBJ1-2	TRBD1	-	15	CASSPGDRGLRGYTF	TGTGCCAGCTCACCTGGAGACAGGGGGCTACGTGGCTACACCTTC
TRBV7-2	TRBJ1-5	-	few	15	CASSRGRAPNQPQHF	TGTGCCAGCAGCAGGGGGAGGGCTCCCAATCAGCCCCAGCATTTT
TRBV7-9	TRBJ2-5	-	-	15	CASSLKPSGYETQYF	TGTGCCAGCAGCTTAAAGCCCTCGGGTTACGAGACCCAGTACTTC
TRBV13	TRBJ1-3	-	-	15	CASSGLEGSGNTIYF	TGTGCCAGCAGCGGCCTGGAAGGCTCTGGAAACACCATATATTTT
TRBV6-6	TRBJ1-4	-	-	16	CASSYSISGSKEKLFF	TGTGCCAGCAGTTACTCGATTTCTGGGTCCAAAGAAAAACTGTTTTTT
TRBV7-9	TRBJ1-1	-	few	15	CASSSRQIMNTEAFF	TGTGCCAGCAGCTCCCGACAGATTATGAACACTGAAGCTTTCTTT
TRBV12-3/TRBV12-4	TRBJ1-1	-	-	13	CASSWGQGGDAFF	TGTGCCAGCAGTTGGGGGCAGGGAGGAGACGCTTTCTTT
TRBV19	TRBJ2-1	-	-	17	CASSIDLWRGPHNEQFF	TGTGCCAGTAGTATAGATTTGTGGAGGGGACCACACAATGAGCAGTTCTTC